This TCR beta chain was retrieved from a study of blood T cell repertoires in COVID-19. For the study at large: The United States, Italy and Spain provided the acute and convalescent COVID-19 samples. The cDNA or gDNA used as material had been derived from T cells, B-cell-depleted T cells, or PBMCs.

Original processing notes: Nucleated cell counts were estimated from reference gene primer amplification. Sequencing used immunoSEQ multiplex PCR; TCRdb keeps in-frame clones, though not all of them. V, J and clone size are those of that table, while D and trimming were read from the DNA. Of around 340,000 clones in the sample, about 83% were seen once. The germline gives CDR1 WSHSY, CDR2 SAAADI. Trimming cost V 2 bases and J 1 base; bases outside gene matches: 3. CDR3 length equals 15 residues. Sequencing was done on a sample of peripheral blood. The sequence came from a man in his thirties or forties with active or convalescent COVID-19. The chain recombines TRBV10-2 with TRBJ2-5, with TRBD2 matching over 8 bases. The CDR3 here is CASSELGGVQETQYF. CDR3 nucleotides: TGCGCCAGCAGTGAGCTCGGGGGGGTCCAAGAGACCCAGTACTTC.